The rows below give T cell receptor beta chains drawn from one sample of a study of preoperative IRX-2 immunotherapy in early breast cancer. The data were produced by immunoSEQ multiplex PCR, yet TCRdb's version contains in-frame clones alone and is incomplete. The repertoire consists of 3,400 or so clones, with 71% occurring once and the leading ten covering 7.3%. The input for sequencing was tumor tissue, taken after IRX-2 immunotherapy. The source is a human donor with breast cancer. Each CDR3 is given with its conserved first and last residue. The D gene is left open where the match is weak. Some rows have no size entry. The others give once, few or many, or a class for an expanded clone.

J,D,V,size,DNA,CDR3
TRBJ2-4,-,TRBV30,-,TGTGCCTGGAACCCGGGGGCAGGAAACATTCAGTACTTC,CAWNPGAGNIQYF
TRBJ2-1,TRBD1,TRBV6-8,-,TGTGCCAGCAGCTCCCAGGGGGCCGGTGAGCAGTTCTTC,CASSSQGAGEQFF
TRBJ2-5,TRBD1,TRBV11-3,-,TGTGCCAGCAGCTTACCCCGGGACAGGGGGTTATCAACCGAAGAGACCCAGTACTTC,CASSLPRDRGLSTEETQYF
TRBJ1-3,-,TRBV30,few,TGTGCCTGGAGTGTAACAGGACACAGCTCTGGAAACACCATATATTTT,CAWSVTGHSSGNTIYF
TRBJ2-6,-,TRBV11-3,-,TGTGCCAGCAGCCAATTAGACGGTGGAAGCTCTGGGGCCAACGTCCTGACTTTC,CASSQLDGGSSGANVLTF
TRBJ1-2,-,TRBV18,-,TGTGCCAGCTCACCACCGACAGAATCCTATGGCTACACCTTC,CASSPPTESYGYTF
TRBJ1-1,-,TRBV11-3,-,TGTGCCAGCAGCTTAGGACACGGGGGACGTACTGAAGCTTTCTTT,CASSLGHGGRTEAFF
TRBJ2-3,-,TRBV6-8,-,TGTGCCATCAATAAATCGGGGGCGGAAGATACGCAGTATTTT,CAINKSGAEDTQYF
TRBJ1-1,-,TRBV18,few,TGTGCCAGCTCACCGCAGCGGGGCTCCCGGAACACTGAAGCTTTCTTT,CASSPQRGSRNTEAFF
TRBJ1-5,-,TRBV2,-,TGTGCCAGCAGTGGAGGGGGGGTGGAGGGCAATCAGCCCCAGCATTTT,CASSGGGVEGNQPQHF
TRBJ2-5,TRBD2,TRBV5-1,-,TGCGCCAGCAGCCCGACTAGCGGGGTTGAGACCCAGTACTTC,CASSPTSGVETQYF
TRBJ2-2,-,TRBV5-1,-,TGCGCCAGCAGCTTACTAGTGGGGGCCACCGGGGAGCTGTTTTTT,CASSLLVGATGELFF
TRBJ2-2,TRBD1,TRBV11-3,-,TGTGCCAGCGGAACTGGGACAGGGCGTACCGGGGAGCTGTTTTTT,CASGTGTGRTGELFF
TRBJ1-2,TRBD1,TRBV14,-,TGTGCCAGCAGCCATGTAGGACAGGGGATCCATGGCTACACCTTC,CASSHVGQGIHGYTF
TRBJ2-6,TRBD2,TRBV11-3,-,TGTGCCAGCAGCAACCTAGGGGAGGGGATGTCTGGGGCCAACGTCCTGACTTTC,CASSNLGEGMSGANVLTF
TRBJ1-2,-,TRBV28,-,TGTGCCAGCAGTTCCCCCGAACAGGGAGACTATGGCTACACCTTC,CASSSPEQGDYGYTF
TRBJ1-1,-,TRBV4-1,once,TGCGCCAGCAGCCCACCACGATTAAACACTGAAGCTTTCTTT,CASSPPRLNTEAFF
TRBJ2-5,-,TRBV4-1,-,TGCGCCAGCAGCCAAGAATACGCAGGATCAGGCCAGTACTTC,CASSQEYAGSGQYF
TRBJ1-6,-,TRBV1,-,TGCGCCAGCAGCCTGGACAGGGGTAGTTCCCTCCACTTT,CASSLDRGSSLHF
TRBJ2-3,-,TRBV6-8,-,TGTGCCAGCAGTTACCAGGGGCAAGAAGATACGCAGTATTTT,CASSYQGQEDTQYF
TRBJ1-1,-,TRBV1,-,TGCGCCAGCAGCCAAACCGACCGGAACACTGAAGCTTTCTTT,CASSQTDRNTEAFF
TRBJ2-1,-,TRBV10-3,-,TGTGCCATCAGTGAGTCGGTAGTAACCGTCAGGGCGAATGAGCAGTTCTTC,CAISESVVTVRANEQFF
TRBJ2-4,TRBD2,TRBV18,-,TGTGCCAGCTCTCCGGGGACTAGCGGTATAGACATTCAGTACTTC,CASSPGTSGIDIQYF
TRBJ2-1,TRBD2,TRBV29-1,-,TGCAGCGTTACCGGGACTAGCGGGGGGGCCGTACTCAATGAGCAGTTCTTC,CSVTGTSGGAVLNEQFF
TRBJ1-6,-,TRBV10-3,-,TGTGCCATCAGTGAAGAGGGCTCCTATAATTCACCCCTCCACTTT,CAISEEGSYNSPLHF
TRBJ1-2,TRBD1,TRBV30,-,TGTGCCTCAACCCCGGGACAGCTCTATGGCTACACCTTC,CASTPGQLYGYTF
TRBJ2-5,TRBD1,TRBV30,-,TGTGCCTGGCAGACAGGGTCCTTTGAAGAGACCCAGTACTTC,CAWQTGSFEETQYF
TRBJ2-5,-,TRBV28,-,TGTGCCAGCAGTCCCTCGGGAGAGCGAGAGACCCAGTACTTC,CASSPSGERETQYF
TRBJ2-7,-,TRBV28,-,TGTGCCAGCAGTTGGACTACCGGTGCCTACGAGCAGTACTTC,CASSWTTGAYEQYF
TRBJ1-2,-,TRBV28,-,TGTGCCAGCAGTTACCCGACAGGTAACTATGGCTACACCTTC,CASSYPTGNYGYTF
TRBJ2-4,-,TRBV11-3,few,TGTGCCAGCAGCGGATCGGGACCCTCAACCAACATTCAGTACTTC,CASSGSGPSTNIQYF
TRBJ1-2,-,TRBV10-2,few,TGCGCCAGCAGTGAGACAGGCATTAACTATGGCTACACCTTC,CASSETGINYGYTF
TRBJ2-5,-,TRBV19,-,TGTGCCAGTAGTCTTGGAGGAGGGGGCGACGAGACCCAGTACTTC,CASSLGGGGDETQYF
TRBJ2-5,TRBD1,TRBV6-8,-,TGTGCCATCAGTGACTACCAGGGGGCAGAGACCCAGTACTTC,CAISDYQGAETQYF
TRBJ2-7,-,TRBV11-3,-,TGTGCCAGCAGCCGGTTCCGGGGGCTTGGCTACGAGCAGTACTTC,CASSRFRGLGYEQYF
TRBJ2-2,-,TRBV7-6,-,TGTGCTAGCAGCTCCGGGACGAACACCGGGGAGCTGTTTTTT,CASSSGTNTGELFF
TRBJ1-2,-,TRBV28,-,TGTGCCAGCAGTCCTCCGGGGGGATTTAGCTATGGCTACACCTTC,CASSPPGGFSYGYTF
TRBJ2-2,TRBD1,TRBV18,-,TGTGCCAGCTCACCGTCTCCCGGGACAGGGGCCGGGGAGCTGTTTTTT,CASSPSPGTGAGELFF
TRBJ2-4,-,TRBV15,-,TGTGCCACCAACAGGATCAGCGGGAAAAACATTCAGTACTTC,CATNRISGKNIQYF
TRBJ1-5,-,TRBV19,-,TGTGCCAGTAGTCCTCAAAAGACGGGCAATCAGCCCCAGCATTTT,CASSPQKTGNQPQHF
TRBJ1-4,-,TRBV28,-,TGTGCCAGCAGTCTAGGGAATTTTCGAGAAAAACTGTTTTTT,CASSLGNFREKLFF
TRBJ2-2,-,TRBV10-3,-,TGTGCCATCAGTGAGGTAGCTACTGCCGGGGAGCTGTTTTTT,CAISEVATAGELFF
TRBJ2-5,-,TRBV30,once,TGTGCCTGGAGTGTTTCGGTGAGCGAGAGGATCGTGAGTTGGAAAGAGACCCAGTACTTC,CAWSVSVSERIVSWKETQYF
TRBJ1-5,TRBD1,TRBV11-3,-,TGTGCCAGCAGCCAACCTGACAGGGGCGGGAGCAATCAGCCCCAGCATTTT,CASSQPDRGGSNQPQHF
TRBJ2-2,-,TRBV21-1,-,TGTGCCAGCAGCGTAGCTCCGGGACAGGGGGATCCCGGGGAGCTGTTTTTT,CASSVAPGQGDPGELFF
TRBJ1-4,-,TRBV11-3,-,TGTGCCAGCAGTCCCCCAACTACTAATGAAAAACTGTTTTTT,CASSPPTTNEKLFF
TRBJ1-6,TRBD1,TRBV10-3,-,TGTGCCATCAGTGAGGGACAGGGGGCCTATAATTCACCCCTCCACTTT,CAISEGQGAYNSPLHF
TRBJ1-2,-,TRBV10-2,-,TGCGCCAGCAGTGAGTCGAGGACCGCGGGTGGCTACACCTTC,CASSESRTAGGYTF
TRBJ2-3,TRBD1,TRBV11-3,-,TGTGCCAGCAGCTTGGGGTCAGGGGGCTTCACAGATACGCAGTATTTT,CASSLGSGGFTDTQYF
TRBJ2-7,-,TRBV7-1,once,TGTGCCAGCAGCTTTACAGGCTCCTACGAGCAGTACTTC,CASSFTGSYEQYF
TRBJ1-3,-,TRBV6-8,-,TGTGCCAGCAGCCCGGGACCGGGGGGAAACACCATATATTTT,CASSPGPGGNTIYF
TRBJ1-5,-,TRBV19,-,TGTGCCAGTAGTTGGGGGCGAGGCAATCAGCCCCAGCATTTT,CASSWGRGNQPQHF
TRBJ1-3,TRBD1,TRBV30,-,TGTGCCTGGGCAGGGGGCTGGAACACCATATATTTT,CAWAGGWNTIYF
TRBJ2-7,-,TRBV12-5,-,TGTGCCAGCAATACAGACACCTACGAGCAGTACTTC,CASNTDTYEQYF
TRBJ2-2,-,TRBV4-1,-,TGCGCCAGCAGCCAAGTAGGTGGGGGGCCGAACACCGGGGAGCTGTTTTTT,CASSQVGGGPNTGELFF
TRBJ1-2,TRBD1,TRBV6-8,-,TGTGCCAGCAGCCGACAGGGGGCGGATGGCTACACCTTC,CASSRQGADGYTF
TRBJ1-1,TRBD1,TRBV6-8,once,TGTGCCAGCAGTCCCTCACAGGGGATGGCCACTGAAGCTTTCTTT,CASSPSQGMATEAFF
TRBJ1-1,-,TRBV11-3,-,TGTGCCAGCAGCCGAGAGGCCCTCATGAACACTGAAGCTTTCTTT,CASSREALMNTEAFF
TRBJ1-6,-,TRBV7-6,-,TGTGCCAGCAGCAGCGGACAGACGAATTTTCCCGTAGGCCTCCACTTT,CASSSGQTNFPVGLHF